The 21 T cell receptor beta chains below all came from one sample that was sequenced in a study of blood T cells in healthy people across ages. Next came a second PCR, run for about 6 to 12 cycles, which used a sample-barcoded 5' primer along with a J-beta primer mix. One entry per CDR3 protein, called by TCRdb with MiXCR from the 5' RACE reads. This sample has about 720,000 distinct CDR3 sequences; just under 25% occur once, and the top ten carry under 4.5%. These data are also associated with another study on T cells of mothers and their children.

Sequences were obtained from blood. All receptors derive from a boy younger than 18 in good health.

This clonotype turned up a few times. The CDR3 nucleotides read TGCAGCGTTGAGAGGTTGGGGGCAGCCAAAAACATTCAGTACTTC. Amino acid sequence: CSVERLGAAKNIQYF. This chain connects TRBV29-1 to TRBJ2-4; possibly TRBD1 for D (6 bases). This CDR3 has 15 residues. V was trimmed by 3 bases and J by 0 bases, leaving 12 bases between them. Per the germline V gene, CDR1 is SQVTM and CDR2 is ANQGSEA.

In its sample, this clonotype was seen once. This sequence joins TRBV28 and TRBJ1-5; TRBD1 is a possible D gene (5 bases). The length of the CDR3 is 13 residues. V was cut by 4 bases and J by 6 bases, with 10 bases left in between. From germline, CDR1 is MDHEN and CDR2 SYDVKM. Written as DNA, the CDR3 is TGTGCCAGCAGTTCTACAGGCACTCAGCCCCAGCATTTT. Translating gives CASSSTGTQPQHF.

Only a few counts were recorded for this clonotype. The gene calls are TRBV7-2 and TRBJ2-1, with a weak D call TRBD2 (6 bases). This CDR3 has 15 amino acids. CDR1 and CDR2 (germline): SGHTA, FQGNSA. The germline V and J ends were trimmed by 5 bases and 2 bases, with 13 bases remaining between them. CDR3 DNA sequence: TGTGCCAGCAGCCGGGGGTCCCCGCCCTACAATGAGCAGTTCTTC. It encodes CASSRGSPPYNEQFF.

This chain uses TRBV7-9 with TRBJ2-6, with TRBD1 matching over 7 bases. CDR3 length equals 20 residues. Germline V CDR1 and CDR2: SEHNR, FQNEAQ (reference sequence). J was trimmed by 0 bases and V by 2 bases; bases with no gene match: 13. CDR3 nucleotide sequence: TGTGCCAGCAGCTTAAGGAAGAAACCGGGACAGAACTCTGGGGCCAACGTCCTGACTTTC. Translating gives CASSLRKKPGQNSGANVLTF.

This clonotype occurred a few times. The chain links TRBV27 to TRBJ2-7; D might be TRBD1 or TRBD2, each matching 5 bases. This CDR3 region has 16 residues. CDR1 is MNHEY, CDR2 SMNVEV, per germline (reference sequence). Trimming left V 2 bases short and J 3 bases short, with 17 bases between. The CDR3 nucleotides read TGTGCCAGCAGTTTAACCAGGGAGACGGTCATCTACGAGCAGTACTTC. Encoded protein: CASSLTRETVIYEQYF.

A few counts support this clonotype. The chain joins TRBV20-1 to TRBJ2-4; the match to TRBD2 covers 9 bases. The junction had 11 bases not matched to a gene; V was cut back by 5 bases and J by 0 bases. Germline assignment: CDR1 DFQATT and CDR2 SNEGSKA (reference sequence). The CDR3 consists of 17 residues. The CDR3 nucleotides read TGCAGTGCTGTGACTAGCGGAGCCCTGAGAGCCAAAAACATTCAGTACTTC. Translated, it gives CSAVTSGALRAKNIQYF.

The rearrangement joins TRBV29-1 to TRBJ1-2; maybe TRBD1 (6 bases). Germline CDR1 SQVTM, CDR2 ANQGSEA. V gave up 8 bases and J gave up 4 bases, with 11 bases separating them. The CDR3 length is 11 residues. CDR3 loop: CSSTGRYGYTF. In nucleotides, the CDR3 is TGCAGCTCTACAGGGCGCTATGGCTACACCTTC.

The chain recombines TRBV29-1 with TRBJ2-2, with 10 positions matching TRBD2. This CDR3 comprises 13 residues. Germline V CDR1 and CDR2: SQVTM, ANQGSEA. V lost 7 bases to trimming and J lost 7 bases; unmatched junction nucleotides: 6. The CDR3 region is CSGAGGPIGELFF. The CDR3 DNA reads TGCAGCGGAGCGGGAGGGCCGATCGGGGAGCTGTTTTTT.

This clonotype was seen a handful of times. The chain combines TRBV29-1 with TRBJ2-1; 9 bases align to TRBD1. This CDR3 spans 15 amino acids. Germline loops: CDR1 SQVTM, CDR2 ANQGSEA. The V gene end was trimmed by 3 bases and the J gene end by 3 bases; junction bases not matched to a gene: 6. The CDR3: CSVDSGQGYYNEQFF. CDR3 nucleotides: TGCAGCGTTGATAGTGGACAGGGGTACTACAATGAGCAGTTCTTC.

This clonotype showed up just a few times. This sequence joins TRBV5-5 and TRBJ2-3, with TRBD2 identical over 9 bases. CDR3 length: 17 amino acids. Germline CDR1 SGHKS, CDR2 YYEKEE (reference sequence). V gave up 1 base and J gave up 1 base; unmatched junction bases: 7. CDR3 nucleotides: TGTGCCAGCAGCTTGAGAGCGGGGGGCCGGGGCACAGATACGCAGTATTTT. Translated: CASSLRAGGRGTDTQYF. The whole variable domain, remainder taken from reference TRBV5-5 and TRBJ2-3, is DAGVTQSPTHLIKTRGQQVTLRCSPISGHKSVSWYQQVLGQGPQFIFQYYEKEERGRGNFPDRFSARQFPNYSSELNVNALLLGDSALYLCASSLRAGGRGTDTQYFGPGTRLTVL.

This clonotype was counted between two and nine times. The J gene is TRBJ1-4, the V gene TRBV10-3; D remains ambiguous. CDR3 length: 12 amino acids. The V gene lost 0 bases and the J gene lost 7 bases, with 3 bases spanning the gap. The V gene's germline CDR1 is ENHRY and CDR2 SYGVKD. The chain's CDR3 is CAISESTEKLFF. In DNA form, the CDR3 reads TGTGCCATCAGTGAGTCGACTGAAAAACTGTTTTTT.

The V call is TRBV9, the J call TRBJ1-2, with 8 bases aligning to TRBD1. Per the germline V gene, CDR1 is SGDLS and CDR2 is YYNGEE. CDR3 size: 14 residues. V lost 3 bases to trimming and J lost 2 bases; unmatched junction nucleotides: 3. CDR3 coding DNA: TGTGCCAGCAGCGGGACAGGGTCGAACTATGGCTACACCTTC. Residues: CASSGTGSNYGYTF.

The rearrangement joins TRBV7-6 to TRBJ2-2, with TRBD1 matching 7 bases. Unmatched junction bases numbered 5, after V lost 3 bases and J lost 1 base. CDR1 is SGHVS and CDR2 is FNYEAQ in the germline V gene. This CDR3 has 16 residues. CDR3 loop: CASSFSRDRNTGELFF. DNA of the CDR3: TGTGCCAGCAGCTTTTCCCGGGACAGGAACACCGGGGAGCTGTTTTTT.

The V gene is TRBV4-3, the J gene TRBJ2-1; no clear D gene. The CDR3 contains 16 residues. V lost 5 bases and J lost 0, with 14 bases in between. CDR1 and CDR2 from the germline V gene are LGHNA and YSLEER. The CDR3 reads CASSAEQPLSYNEQFF. As DNA, the CDR3 is TGCGCCAGCAGCGCTGAGCAGCCACTCTCCTACAATGAGCAGTTCTTC.

This clonotype has only one observation. Mismatch with germline at one junction end may stem from a read error. This chain uses TRBV7-9 with TRBJ2-1; D gene unclear. Germline V gene lookup returns CDR1 SEHNR and CDR2 FQNEAQ (reference sequence). The CDR3 is made up of 14 amino acids. CDR3 sequence reads: CASSLGQANNAQFF. DNA for the CDR3: TGTGCCAGCAGCTTAGGCCAAGCAAACAATGCGCAGTTCTTC.

The gene calls are TRBV7-2 and TRBJ2-7; D unresolved. Trimming shortened V by 1 base and J by 3 bases, and 10 bases separated the two germline ends. Germline V gene sequence: CDR1 SGHTA, CDR2 FQGNSA. This CDR3 comprises 14 residues. The DNA for the CDR3 is TGTGCCAGCAGCTTAGGGATTGGCGGCTACGAGCAGTACTTC. This encodes CASSLGIGGYEQYF.

This chain connects TRBV12-3 or TRBV12-4 to TRBJ1-4; 8 bases agree with TRBD1. The CDR3 length is 14 residues. With V trimmed by 6 bases and J by 5 bases, 5 bases remained unmatched. CDR3 sequence (DNA): TGTGCCAGCAGGCTGGGACAGGCGAATGAAAAACTGTTTTTT. It encodes CASRLGQANEKLFF.

The chain is built from TRBV24-1 and TRBJ1-5, with D possibly matching TRBD1 (5 bases). This CDR3 is built from 14 residues. CDR1 KGHDR and CDR2 SFDVKD come from the germline V gene. The V end lost 4 bases, the J end lost 2 bases, and 8 bases lay between the germline ends. For the CDR3, the DNA is TGTGCCACCAGTGACAGGGAGGGCAATCAGCCCCAGCATTTT. Protein product: CATSDREGNQPQHF.

This clonotype was found many times. The rearrangement uses TRBV7-2 and TRBJ2-5; TRBD2 matches 9 bases. V trimming: 4 bases; J trimming: 5 bases; junction bases outside the gene matches: 2. From germline, CDR1 is SGHTA and CDR2 FQGNSA. This CDR3 comprises 13 residues. In DNA, the CDR3 is TGTGCCAGCAGCTATAGCGGGGGCGAGACCCAGTACTTC. Its protein is CASSYSGGETQYF.

CDR3 loop: CASSQDRTGGLADTQYF. The CDR3 nucleotides read TGCGCCAGCAGCCAGGATCGAACAGGGGGCTTGGCAGATACGCAGTATTTT. This chain links TRBV4-3 with TRBJ2-3, with 9 bases matching TRBD1. In germline, CDR1 is LGHNA, CDR2 YSLEER. V was clipped by 3 bases and J by 4 bases; unmatched bases: 11. The CDR3 totals 17 residues.

The chain carries TRBV20-1 and TRBJ2-5; D is perhaps TRBD1 (7 bases). TRBJ2-1 explains the end of the DNA better; the J call may be wrong. The CDR3 totals 13 residues. The germline CDR1 and CDR2 sequences are DFQATT and SNEGSKA (reference sequence). The CDR3 loop reads CSAREWRGLEQFF. DNA for the CDR3: TGCAGTGCTAGAGAGTGGAGGGGGCTCGAGCAGTTCTTC.